Shown below are 18 T cell receptor beta chains from a single sample sequenced in a study of blood T cell repertoires in COVID-19. Profiling relied on immunoSEQ multiplex PCR, and the TCRdb table lists in-frame clones only, not all of them. The data show about 180,000 clones, about 85% seen once. The sample taken for sequencing was peripheral blood. The receptors come from a man aged 80 or over with COVID-19, enrolled during active disease.

This clone has only one observation. V and J are TRBV25-1 and TRBJ1-1; the match to TRBD1 covers 9 bases. V dropped 7 bases and J dropped 10; count of bases not matched to a gene: 10. This CDR3 has 13 amino acids. The V gene's germline CDR1 is MGHDK and CDR2 SYGVNS. The chain's CDR3 is CASTKRQGEGAFF. The DNA of the CDR3 is TGTGCCAGCACCAAAAGACAGGGGGAAGGAGCTTTCTTT. The full variable domain, with the rest looked up from reference TRBV25-1 and TRBJ1-1, is EADIYQTPRYLVIGTGKKITLECSQTMGHDKMYWYQQDPGMELHLIHYSYGVNSTEKGDLSSESTVSRIRTEHFPLTLESARPSHTSQYLCASTKRQGEGAFFGQGTRLTVV.

The CDR3 DNA reads as TGTGCCAGCAGTGAGCGATTACGGGACACGAACTATGGCTACACCTTC. Protein sequence: CASSERLRDTNYGYTF. This chain joins TRBV6-1 and TRBJ1-2, with TRBD1 as a possible D gene (6 bases). V lost 3 bases and J 2 bases, leaving 16 bases between the germline ends. Germline values: CDR1 MNHNS, CDR2 SASEGT. The CDR3 runs 16 residues.

V is TRBV24-1 and J is TRBJ1-2; 10 bases line up with TRBD1. From germline, CDR1 is KGHDR and CDR2 SFDVKD. CDR3 size: 13 residues. The J segment lost 8 bases and the V segment lost 7 bases, leaving 6 bases of the junction unmatched. The chain's CDR3 is CATSPGTGDGYTF. CDR3 bases: TGTGCCACCAGCCCCGGGACAGGGGACGGCTACACCTTC.

J is TRBJ1-1 and V is TRBV11-2; maybe TRBD1 (5 bases). V was trimmed by 2 bases and J by 7 bases, leaving 17 bases between them. From germline, CDR1 is SGHAT and CDR2 FQNNGV. The CDR3 covers 15 residues. The CDR3 region is CASSLSAGLGYEAFF. The CDR3 region has the DNA TGTGCCAGCAGCTTATCTGCGGGACTGGGCTATGAAGCTTTCTTT. Complete variable domain (other parts from reference TRBV11-2 and TRBJ1-1): EAGVAQSPRYKIIEKRQSVAFWCNPISGHATLYWYQQILGQGPKLLIQFQNNGVVDDSQLPKDRFSAERLKGVDSTLKIQPAKLEDSAVYLCASSLSAGLGYEAFFGQGTRLTVV.

On this clone itself: Other nucleotide sequences from this sample produce the same CDR3. The chain recombines TRBV5-1 with TRBJ1-6, with a tentative D call TRBD1 (5 bases). The CDR3 runs to 14 residues. Trimming took 0 bases from V and 10 from J, leaving 11 bases between them. Germline assignment: CDR1 SGHRS and CDR2 YFSETQ. CDR3 in DNA: TGCGCCAGCAGCTTGGAAGGGGTTGGCTCACCCCTCCACTTT. This translates into CASSLEGVGSPLHF.

V usage is TRBV12-5 and J usage is TRBJ2-3, with TRBD2 matching 13 bases. The V gene's germline CDR1 is LGHNT and CDR2 FRNRAP. The CDR3 totals 18 residues. Losses at the gene ends were 6 bases for V and 4 bases for J; bases not matched to a gene: 13. The CDR3 coding sequence is TGTGCTAGTGGCCATGGGACTAGCGGGGCTGGTGGGTCAGATACGCAGTATTTT. This encodes CASGHGTSGAGGSDTQYF.

The chain carries TRBV9 and TRBJ1-2; D gene uncertain. With 0 bases removed from V and 4 bases from J, the gap between germline ends came to 7 bases. Germline assignment: CDR1 SGDLS and CDR2 YYNGEE. The CDR3 is made up of 13 amino acids. The DNA of the CDR3 is TGTGCCAGCAGCGTAGAGTCGGGCTATGGCTACACCTTC. Amino acids: CASSVESGYGYTF. The variable domain in full, with the rest retrieved from reference TRBV9 and TRBJ1-2, is DSGVTQTPKHLITATGQRVTLRCSPRSGDLSVYWYQQSLDQGLQFLIQYYNGEERAKGNILERFSAQQFPDLHSELNLSSLELGDSALYFCASSVESGYGYTFGSGTRLTVV.

This chain joins TRBV18 and TRBJ1-1; a weak D match, TRBD1 (5 bases). This CDR3 has 17 amino acids. V lost 3 bases and J lost 0, with 17 bases in between. In germline, CDR1 is KGHSH, CDR2 LQKENI. The CDR3, as DNA: TGTGCCAGCTCACCGACAGCTGCTGGACGGTTGAACACTGAAGCTTTCTTT. Translated: CASSPTAAGRLNTEAFF.

The chain couples TRBV5-1 to TRBJ1-5; D uncertain. Germline V gives CDR1 SGHRS, CDR2 YFSETQ. This CDR3 contains 13 residues. Trimming took 5 bases from V and 4 from J, leaving 10 bases between them. CDR3 region: CASSVGENQPQHF. Written as DNA, the CDR3 is TGCGCCAGCAGTGTAGGAGAAAATCAGCCCCAGCATTTT.

The rearrangement joins TRBV6-5 to TRBJ1-3, with unresolved D. CDR1 is MNHEY, CDR2 SVGAGI, per germline. V was shortened by 0 bases and J by 4 bases, with 7 bases between the two germline ends. The CDR3 has 14 residues. CDR3 bases: TGTGCCAGCAGTTACTCGAGGAAAGGAAACACCATATATTTT. Its translation: CASSYSRKGNTIYF.

This sequence joins TRBV19 and TRBJ2-1; 11 bases map to TRBD2. The ends lost 4 bases at V and 7 bases at J; junction bases unmatched: 6. The CDR3 sequence is 15 residues long. Germline-derived CDR1 and CDR2 are LNHDA and SQIVND (reference sequence). The CDR3 spells CASSKLAGVYNEQFF. In DNA, the CDR3 is TGTGCCAGTAGTAAACTAGCGGGGGTATATAATGAGCAGTTCTTC. Using reference TRBV19 and TRBJ2-1 for the parts outside the CDR3, the full variable domain is DGGITQSPKYLFRKEGQNVTLSCEQNLNHDAMYWYRQDPGQGLRLIYYSQIVNDFQKGDIAEGYSVSREKKESFPLTVTSAQKNPTAFYLCASSKLAGVYNEQFFGPGTRLTVL.

The CDR3, as DNA: TGTGCCAGCAGCTTAACGACAGGTCGGGACGAAGCTTTCTTT. It codes for CASSLTTGRDEAFF. The genes are TRBV7-3 and TRBJ1-1; D perhaps matches TRBD1 (6 bases). From germline, CDR1 is SGHTA and CDR2 FQGTGA. With 0 bases removed from V and 8 bases from J, the gap between germline ends came to 13 bases. CDR3 length: 14 residues.

The chain is built from TRBV5-6 and TRBJ1-1; 7 nucleotides match TRBD1. Trimming at V came to 2 bases and at J to 1 base, leaving 5 bases not matched to a gene. CDR3 length equals 15 residues. In germline, CDR1 is SGHDT, CDR2 YYEEEE. CDR3 in DNA: TGTGCCAGCAGCTTTCTGACAGGGAAGAACACTGAAGCTTTCTTT. It yields the protein CASSFLTGKNTEAFF.

V is TRBV4-2 and J is TRBJ1-6; no firm D call. CDR1 is LGHNA, CDR2 YNFKEQ, per germline. Trimming took off 0 bases at V and 3 bases at J, with 6 bases between the two ends. The CDR3 has 15 amino acids. CDR3 sequence (DNA): TGTGCCAGCAGCCAAGATTCGGGCTATAATTCACCCCTCCACTTT. This translates into CASSQDSGYNSPLHF.

In this sample, this clone turned up once. The V gene is TRBV11-3, the J gene TRBJ1-2; the D gene is possibly TRBD1 (5 bases). Germline V gene data show CDR1 as SGHNT and CDR2 as YENEEA. The CDR3 has 15 residues. V was pared by 0 bases and J by 4 bases, with 12 bases between. CDR3 sequence: CASSLDRRGFYGYTF. The CDR3 DNA follows: TGTGCCAGCAGCTTAGATCGGCGGGGGTTCTATGGCTACACCTTC.

The rearrangement links TRBV5-1 to TRBJ1-5; weak D call: TRBD1 (5 bases). Germline V gives CDR1 SGHRS, CDR2 YFSETQ. This CDR3 region has 13 residues. Trimming removed 1 base from V and 7 bases from J, with 9 bases in between. Here the CDR3 reads CASSLFGGQPQHF. As DNA, the CDR3 is TGCGCCAGCAGCTTGTTCGGGGGACAGCCCCAGCATTTT.

The chain carries TRBV18 and TRBJ1-1; 9 positions match TRBD1. V dropped 2 bases and J dropped 4; count of bases not matched to a gene: 5. This CDR3 contains 15 residues. The germline gives CDR1 KGHSH, CDR2 LQKENI. CDR3 in amino acids: CASSPNRDRATEAFF. CDR3 coding DNA: TGTGCCAGCTCACCAAACCGGGACAGGGCCACTGAAGCTTTCTTT.

The CDR3, as DNA: TGTGCCAGCTATCATTCATACCGAACTAAAGGTTATTCGGACACTGAAGCTTTCTTT. Protein product: CASYHSYRTKGYSDTEAFF. The V call is TRBV27, the J call TRBJ1-1; no firm D call. The CDR3 spans 19 residues. Deletions cut 8 bases from V and 3 bases from J, with 31 bases between. CDR1 and CDR2 (germline): MNHEY, SMNVEV (reference sequence).